The 28 T cell receptor beta chains below were found in one sample sequenced in a study of neoadjuvant anti-PD-1 for oral cavity cancer. Generated by immunoSEQ multiplex PCR, the TCRdb table keeps only in-frame clones and is missing some. The data show roughly 36,000 clones, around two fifths seen once. Time point reported: after neoadjuvant nivolumab, at surgical resection. The material sequenced was tumor tissue, taken after nivolumab (anti-PD-1) treatment. These TCRs come from a person aged 40 to 85 with oral cavity squamous cell carcinoma.

This chain links TRBV9 with TRBJ2-1; 7 nucleotides agree with TRBD2. V lost 0 bases to trimming and J lost 0 bases; unmatched junction nucleotides: 3. The CDR3 extends over 16 amino acids. Germline values: CDR1 SGDLS, CDR2 YYNGEE. CDR3: CASSVDGGSSYNEQFF. As DNA, the CDR3 is TGTGCCAGCAGCGTAGACGGCGGGAGCTCCTACAATGAGCAGTTCTTC.

The chain uses TRBV5-6 and TRBJ2-1, with 9 bases aligning to TRBD2. J was trimmed by 0 bases and V by 4 bases; bases with no gene match: 11. CDR3 size: 18 residues. Germline V lookup: CDR1 SGHDT, CDR2 YYEEEE. The CDR3 reads CASSQFRRGLASYNEQFF. Here the CDR3 DNA reads TGTGCCAGCAGCCAATTTCGAAGGGGACTAGCCTCCTACAATGAGCAGTTCTTC. Filled out from reference TRBV5-6 and TRBJ2-1, the complete variable domain reads DAGVTQSPTHLIKTRGQQVTLRCSPKSGHDTVSWYQQALGQGPQFIFQYYEEEERQRGNFPDRFSGHQFPNYSSELNVNALLLGDSALYLCASSQFRRGLASYNEQFFGPGTRLTVL.

The rearrangement uses TRBV29-1 and TRBJ1-3; D is ambiguous. Germline CDR1 is SQVTM and CDR2 is ANQGSEA. With 2 bases removed from V and 0 bases from J, the gap between germline ends came to 5 bases. The CDR3 sequence is 13 residues long. The CDR3 DNA follows: TGCAGCGTTGAACTGGACTCTGGAAACACCATATATTTT. It encodes CSVELDSGNTIYF.

The chain is built from TRBV7-9 and TRBJ2-3; D is possibly TRBD1 (6 bases). The germline V gene has CDR1 SEHNR and CDR2 FQNEAQ (reference sequence). The CDR3 spans 16 residues. V was cut by 5 bases and J by 0 bases, with 15 bases left in between. The CDR3: CASSRGQTSSTDTQYF. Here the CDR3 DNA reads TGTGCCAGCAGCCGCGGACAGACCTCTAGCACAGATACGCAGTATTTT.

The chain recombines TRBV7-8 with TRBJ2-3; D unresolved. This CDR3 spans 13 amino acids. Deletions cut 1 base from V and 0 bases from J, with 2 bases between. Germline V gives CDR1 SGHVS, CDR2 FQNEAQ. CDR3 DNA: TGTGCCAGCAGCTTAGACAGCACAGATACGCAGTATTTT. The encoded protein is CASSLDSTDTQYF.

The genes are TRBV7-9 and TRBJ1-1; no reliable D call. CDR1 and CDR2 (germline): SEHNR, FQNEAQ (reference sequence). This CDR3 is built from 13 residues. V lost 10 bases and J lost 3, with 15 bases in between. The CDR3 spells CATRAGPDTEAFF. The CDR3 coding sequence is TGTGCCACCAGAGCAGGTCCTGACACTGAAGCTTTCTTT.

V usage is TRBV27 and J usage is TRBJ2-3; D gene ambiguous. Germline CDR1 is MNHEY and CDR2 is SMNVEV (reference sequence). CDR3 length equals 14 residues. Trimming removed 4 bases from V and 9 bases from J, with 17 bases in between. Here the CDR3 reads CASSSPGSRGTQYF. CDR3 nucleotide sequence: TGTGCCAGCAGTTCACCGGGTTCTCGTGGCACGCAGTATTTT.

This clone is a singleton in its sample. V usage is TRBV9 and J usage is TRBJ2-5; TRBD2 aligns across 7 bases. Germline V gene lookup returns CDR1 SGDLS and CDR2 YYNGEE. This CDR3 spans 15 amino acids. V shed 1 base and J 5 bases; nucleotides not matched to a gene: 8. The CDR3 sequence: CASSVSGRRVETQYF. CDR3 coding DNA: TGTGCCAGCAGCGTATCCGGGAGGAGGGTCGAGACCCAGTACTTC.

This clone was counted only a few times. The chain carries TRBV9 and TRBJ2-3; D remains ambiguous. Between the trimmed V and J ends, which lost 0 bases and 2 bases, there was a span of 4 bases. The CDR3 consists of 13 residues. Germline V lookup: CDR1 SGDLS, CDR2 YYNGEE. In DNA, the CDR3 is TGTGCCAGCAGCGTAGGGCCCACAGATACGCAGTATTTT. This codes for CASSVGPTDTQYF. Together with reference TRBV9 and TRBJ2-3, the CDR3 gives the full variable domain: DSGVTQTPKHLITATGQRVTLRCSPRSGDLSVYWYQQSLDQGLQFLIQYYNGEERAKGNILERFSAQQFPDLHSELNLSSLELGDSALYFCASSVGPTDTQYFGPGTRLTVL.

The chain combines TRBV2 with TRBJ1-1; D gene unclear. Trimming removed 1 base from V and 3 bases from J, with 6 bases in between. The CDR3 runs to 13 residues. Germline V gives CDR1 SNHLY, CDR2 FYNNEI. Here the CDR3 reads CASSEEMDTEAFF. In DNA form, the CDR3 reads TGTGCCAGCAGTGAAGAGATGGACACTGAAGCTTTCTTT.

The chain recombines TRBV11-2 with TRBJ2-1; TRBD2 aligns across 7 bases. CDR1 is SGHAT, CDR2 FQNNGV, per germline. V was clipped by 0 bases and J by 4 bases; unmatched bases: 3. The CDR3 totals 15 residues. CDR3 DNA sequence: TGTGCCAGCAGCTTAGATAGACTAGCATACAATGAGCAGTTCTTC. Translation: CASSLDRLAYNEQFF. Complete variable domain (other parts from reference TRBV11-2 and TRBJ2-1): EAGVAQSPRYKIIEKRQSVAFWCNPISGHATLYWYQQILGQGPKLLIQFQNNGVVDDSQLPKDRFSAERLKGVDSTLKIQPAKLEDSAVYLCASSLDRLAYNEQFFGPGTRLTVL.

V is TRBV18 and J is TRBJ2-3; possible D gene TRBD1, 6 bases. Germline V gives CDR1 KGHSH, CDR2 LQKENI. V lost 3 bases to trimming and J lost 4 bases, with 11 bases between them. The CDR3 is 14 amino acids. CDR3 loop: CASSPQQGADTQYF. For the CDR3, the DNA is TGTGCCAGCTCACCTCAACAGGGCGCAGATACGCAGTATTTT.

The chain recombines TRBV19 with TRBJ2-1; 10 bases line up with TRBD1. Germline CDR1 reads LNHDA; CDR2 reads SQIVND (reference sequence). The trim removed 4 bases at V and 7 bases at J, leaving 4 bases unmatched. The CDR3 totals 14 residues. CDR3 DNA sequence: TGTGCCAGTAGTAGTGGACAGGGGGGTAATGAGCAGTTCTTC. Translating gives CASSSGQGGNEQFF.

This sequence joins TRBV19 and TRBJ1-2, with D possibly TRBD1 on 5 matching bases. Trimming took off 1 base at V and 7 bases at J, with 10 bases between the two ends. Germline V gene lookup returns CDR1 LNHDA and CDR2 SQIVND (reference sequence). The CDR3 consists of 13 residues. CDR3 nucleotides: TGTGCCAGTAGTATAGTTGAGACAGCTGGCTACACCTTC. This translates into CASSIVETAGYTF. The full variable domain, with the rest looked up from reference TRBV19 and TRBJ1-2, is DGGITQSPKYLFRKEGQNVTLSCEQNLNHDAMYWYRQDPGQGLRLIYYSQIVNDFQKGDIAEGYSVSREKKESFPLTVTSAQKNPTAFYLCASSIVETAGYTFGSGTRLTVV.

The V call is TRBV7-8, the J call TRBJ2-1, with D possibly matching TRBD2 (6 bases). CDR3 length: 14 amino acids. V was shortened by 5 bases and J by 0 bases, with 8 bases between the two germline ends. CDR1 is SGHVS, CDR2 FQNEAQ, per germline. The CDR3 region is CASSERVSYNEQFF. The CDR3, as DNA: TGTGCCAGCAGCGAGCGGGTCTCCTACAATGAGCAGTTCTTC. Complete variable domain (other parts from reference TRBV7-8 and TRBJ2-1): GAGVSQSPRYKVAKRGQDVALRCDPISGHVSLFWYQQALGQGPEFLTYFQNEAQLDKSGLPSDRFFAERPEGSVSTLKIQRTQQEDSAVYLCASSERVSYNEQFFGPGTRLTVL.

This clone occurred a few times. J is TRBJ2-1 and V is TRBV5-4; no clear D gene. The CDR3 runs 13 residues. The V end lost 0 bases, the J end lost 5 bases, and 6 bases lay between the germline ends. Germline values: CDR1 SGHNT, CDR2 YYREEE (reference sequence). Here the CDR3 reads CASSLDPDNEQFF. Here the CDR3 DNA reads TGTGCCAGCAGCTTGGATCCTGACAATGAGCAGTTCTTC.

The rearrangement links TRBV7-9 to TRBJ2-6; 8 bases align to TRBD1. The J segment lost 4 bases and the V segment lost 5 bases, leaving 4 bases of the junction unmatched. CDR1 is SEHNR, CDR2 FQNEAQ, per germline (reference sequence). CDR3 length: 15 amino acids. The CDR3 spells CASSLRGLGANVLTF. CDR3 coding DNA: TGTGCCAGCAGCCTCAGGGGGCTCGGGGCCAACGTCCTGACTTTC.

The rearrangement joins TRBV30 to TRBJ1-6; TRBD1 is a possible D gene (5 bases). Germline V gene sequence: CDR1 GTSNPN, CDR2 SVGIG (reference sequence). V lost 3 bases and J 15 bases, leaving 18 bases between the germline ends. The CDR3 sequence is 13 residues long. The CDR3 DNA follows: TGTGCCTGGAGCGCCGGGGAGGGGCTGCGCCTCCACTTT. Translation gives CAWSAGEGLRLHF.

This clone has a count of ten or more. The V gene is TRBV6-6, the J gene TRBJ2-7, with 10 bases lining up with TRBD2. CDR1 is MNHNY, CDR2 SVGAGI, per germline (reference sequence). The V gene end was trimmed by 0 bases and the J gene end by 3 bases; junction bases not matched to a gene: 5. The CDR3 is made up of 16 amino acids. CDR3 sequence reads: CASSYSLAGGNYEQYF. DNA of the CDR3: TGTGCCAGCAGTTACTCCTTAGCGGGGGGCAACTACGAGCAGTACTTC.

The chain employs TRBV5-1 and TRBJ2-1, with TRBD2 identical over 10 bases. CDR1 SGHRS and CDR2 YFSETQ come from the germline V gene. The CDR3 runs to 15 residues. The V and J ends lost 0 bases and 15 bases, in that order; junction bases with no gene match: 12. The CDR3 region has the DNA TGCGCCAGCAGCTTGGCCAGCGGGGGGGCCAATTTTCGGTTCTTC. Encoded protein: CASSLASGGANFRFF.

This clone was detected only once. J is TRBJ1-1 and V is TRBV30; 7 bases fit TRBD1. Germline V gene sequence: CDR1 GTSNPN, CDR2 SVGIG (reference sequence). The CDR3 runs to 13 residues. V lost 4 bases and J lost 4; bases outside the gene matches: 6. The CDR3 region has the DNA TGTGCCTGGACAGGGGGTTCTGGCACTGAAGCTTTCTTT. Residues: CAWTGGSGTEAFF.

V and J are TRBV21-1 and TRBJ1-5; the table names TRBD1, a call not compared with the DNA. TRBV21-1 is a pseudogene segment. The CDR3 runs 14 residues. As DNA, the CDR3 is TGTGCCAGCAGGACAGGGCTGGTCAATCAGCCCCAGCATTTT. Protein product: CASRTGLVNQPQHF.

The rearrangement links TRBV9 to TRBJ2-2; 10 nucleotides line up with TRBD1. The CDR3 runs to 17 residues. Germline V CDR1 and CDR2: SGDLS, YYNGEE. Trimming removed 4 bases from V and 3 bases from J; junction bases left unmatched: 9. In nucleotides, the CDR3 is TGTGCCAGCAGCACCCGGACAGGGGGAGGGGACACCGGGGAGCTGTTTTTT. This sequence encodes CASSTRTGGGDTGELFF.

J is TRBJ1-5 and V is TRBV6-1; weak D call: TRBD1 (6 bases). CDR1 is MNHNS, CDR2 SASEGT, per germline. V lost 3 bases to trimming and J lost 12 bases, with 21 bases between them. The CDR3 has 15 residues. This CDR3 is CASSDSWTAPWDQHF. For the CDR3, the DNA is TGTGCCAGCAGTGATTCGTGGACAGCTCCTTGGGACCAGCATTTT.

This clone was seen more than once but under ten times. V gene TRBV7-9 combines with J gene TRBJ2-7; D remains ambiguous. Germline CDR1 SEHNR, CDR2 FQNEAQ (reference sequence). V dropped 5 bases and J dropped 2 bases, with 7 bases sitting between them. The CDR3 extends over 12 amino acids. In DNA, the CDR3 is TGTGCCAGCAGCGCGTCCACCTACGAGCAGTACTTC. Amino acid sequence: CASSASTYEQYF.

The gene calls are TRBV6-5 and TRBJ1-5; D ambiguous. CDR1 is MNHEY, CDR2 SVGAGI, per germline. The CDR3 covers 12 residues. V was shortened by 0 bases and J by 9 bases, with 6 bases between the two germline ends. CDR3: CASSYSTGPQHF. The CDR3 DNA is TGTGCCAGCAGTTACTCGACGGGGCCCCAGCATTTT.

The V gene is TRBV7-9, the J gene TRBJ1-1; weak D call: TRBD1 (6 bases). V shed 5 bases and J shed 4 bases, with 20 bases lying between them. The CDR3 consists of 16 residues. Germline V gene lookup returns CDR1 SEHNR and CDR2 FQNEAQ (reference sequence). The chain's CDR3 is CASSPKRRGAGTEAFF. In DNA form, the CDR3 reads TGTGCCAGCAGCCCGAAAAGGCGGGGGGCGGGCACTGAAGCTTTCTTT. The variable domain in full, completed from reference TRBV7-9 and TRBJ1-1, reads DTGVSQNPRHKITKRGQNVTFRCDPISEHNRLYWYRQTLGQGPEFLTYFQNEAQLEKSRLLSDRFSAERPKGSFSTLEIQRTEQGDSAMYLCASSPKRRGAGTEAFFGQGTRLTVV.

The V gene is TRBV9, the J gene TRBJ2-2; D gene uncertain. The CDR3 covers 14 residues. Per germline, CDR1 SGDLS and CDR2 YYNGEE. Trimming pared 3 bases from V and 2 bases from J, leaving 8 bases between. The CDR3: CASSAPTNTGELFF. The DNA of the CDR3 is TGTGCCAGCAGCGCCCCCACAAACACCGGGGAGCTGTTTTTT.